The 29 T cell receptor beta chains in this list originate from one sample, sequenced in a study of T cell responses to AZD1222 COVID-19 vaccine listed by TCRdb under 2021. Interpreted using the paper, the time point label stands for: about 28 days (+/-7) after the second vaccine dose. The receptor library was made with the immunoSEQ multiplex PCR assay. Sourced from immuneACCESS, this table was stored by TCRdb with only in-frame sequences that have V and J called. A share of the clones is absent; for the studies checked, an unresolved V gene accounts for under half, and the remainder has no known explanation. In this sample the table shows more than 95,000 clones, approximately 92% of which occur a single time. About 40% of the sample lies in the top ten. Source: peripheral blood, taken 28 days after the second AZD1222 dose. These TCRs come from an adult who received the AZD1222 COVID-19 vaccine.

CDR3 loop: CATSDGGRYSNQPQHF. In nucleotides, the CDR3 is TGTGCCACCAGTGACGGGGGCCGGTATAGCAATCAGCCCCAGCATTTT. The chain recombines TRBV24-1 with TRBJ1-5; the D gene is possibly TRBD1 (6 bases). Looked up from germline, CDR1 is KGHDR and CDR2 is SFDVKD. V was cut by 4 bases and J by 0 bases, with 12 bases left in between. The length of the CDR3 is 16 residues.

This clone is medium-sized by share. The V gene is TRBV7-9, the J gene TRBJ1-2, with D hard to call. The CDR3 has 13 amino acids. Per germline, CDR1 SEHNR and CDR2 FQNEAQ (reference sequence). V was pared by 8 bases and J by 3 bases, with 13 bases between. The DNA for the CDR3 is TGTGCCAGCCGAGACGGCCTGTACTATGGCTACACCTTC. It specifies CASRDGLYYGYTF.

There are a few counts of this clone. V and J are TRBV7-2 and TRBJ2-7; TRBD1 is a possible D gene (5 bases). This CDR3 region has 16 residues. V shed 2 bases and J shed 5 bases, with 19 bases lying between them. Per the germline V gene, CDR1 is SGHTA and CDR2 is FQGNSA. CDR3 amino acids: CASSLREQVPHHEQYF. CDR3 DNA sequence: TGTGCCAGCAGCTTACGCGAACAGGTCCCACATCACGAGCAGTACTTC. The full variable domain, with the rest looked up from reference TRBV7-2 and TRBJ2-7, is GAGVSQSPSNKVTEKGKDVELRCDPISGHTALYWYRQSLGQGLEFLIYFQGNSAPDKSGLPSDRFSAERTGGSVSTLTIQRTQQEDSAVYLCASSLREQVPHHEQYFGPGTRLTVT.

This chain links TRBV6-5 with TRBJ1-6; maybe TRBD1 (5 bases). With 6 bases removed from V and 9 bases from J, the gap between germline ends came to 18 bases. CDR3 length: 15 residues. CDR1 is MNHEY, CDR2 SVGAGI, per germline. CDR3 sequence reads: CASRAPVRGPSPLHF. CDR3 nucleotides: TGTGCCAGCAGGGCCCCGGTGAGGGGACCTTCACCCCTCCACTTT.

The V call is TRBV30, the J call TRBJ1-3, with D possibly being TRBD1 (5 bases). V lost 2 bases to trimming and J lost 4 bases, with 9 bases between them. This CDR3 comprises 13 residues. CDR1 GTSNPN and CDR2 SVGIG come from the germline V gene (reference sequence). The CDR3 protein is CAWSSGNGNTIYF. CDR3 nucleotide sequence: TGTGCCTGGAGTTCAGGGAACGGAAACACCATATATTTT.

In its sample, this clone was seen once. The chain couples TRBV5-1 to TRBJ2-1; 10 bases line up with TRBD2. Germline CDR1 is SGHRS and CDR2 is YFSETQ. The CDR3 is 14 residues long. V was clipped by 4 bases and J by 6 bases; unmatched bases: 4. CDR3 nucleotides: TGCGCCAGCAGCGTTAGCGGGAGGCCCAATGAGCAGTTCTTC. It encodes CASSVSGRPNEQFF.

The chain couples TRBV5-1 to TRBJ2-4; 7 bases are a match to TRBD2. CDR3 length: 15 residues. V was clipped by 4 bases and J by 10 bases; unmatched bases: 14. CDR1 and CDR2 from the germline V gene are SGHRS and YFSETQ. In nucleotides, the CDR3 is TGCGCCAGCAGCCTGGCCGGGGGACCGGGAGGAATTCAGTACTTC. It translates to CASSLAGGPGGIQYF.

The chain employs TRBV7-8 and TRBJ1-2; the D is unclear. Trimming removed 3 bases from V and 8 bases from J, with 13 bases in between. Per the germline V gene, CDR1 is SGHVS and CDR2 is FQNEAQ. The CDR3 is 13 residues long. The CDR3 DNA follows: TGTGCCAGCAGCTTGTCCGGGCCTCTAGGCTACACCTTC. Amino acids: CASSLSGPLGYTF.

This chain joins TRBV2 and TRBJ2-5; no reliable D call. V shed 5 bases and J shed 3 bases, with 7 bases lying between them. The length of the CDR3 is 12 residues. Germline V gene lookup returns CDR1 SNHLY and CDR2 FYNNEI. The CDR3 sequence is CASSYTEETQYF. DNA of the CDR3: TGTGCCAGCAGTTATACGGAAGAGACCCAGTACTTC. The entire variable domain, with the rest obtained from reference TRBV2 and TRBJ2-5, is as follows: EPEVTQTPSHQVTQMGQEVILRCVPISNHLYFYWYRQILGQKVEFLVSFYNNEISEKSEIFDDQFSVERPDGSNFTLKIRSTKLEDSAMYFCASSYTEETQYFGPGTRLLVL.

Points on this clone: At one boundary the junction diverges from the germline segment, which might be a read error. This rearrangement joins TRBV7-2 to TRBJ2-2; 11 bases map to TRBD2. Germline V lookup: CDR1 SGHTA, CDR2 FQGNSA. CDR3 length equals 14 residues. CDR3 DNA: TGTGCCAGCAGCCTAGCGGGAGGCGCCGGGGAGCTGTTTTTT. Encoded protein: CASSLAGGAGELFF.

The chain has TRBV9 and TRBJ2-7; D is undetermined. V was pared by 0 bases and J by 6 bases, with 13 bases between. CDR3 length equals 14 residues. The germline gives CDR1 SGDLS, CDR2 YYNGEE. The DNA for the CDR3 is TGTGCCAGCAGCGTAGGACCGGGCTCGGCCGAGCAGTACTTC. It is translated as CASSVGPGSAEQYF.

The genes are TRBV14 and TRBJ2-1, with TRBD2 matching over 7 bases. After removal of 4 bases from V and 0 bases from J, the junction contained 3 bases not matched to a gene. The CDR3 has 15 amino acids. CDR1 is SGHDN and CDR2 is FVKESK in the germline V gene. This CDR3 reads CASSRERGSYNEQFF. The CDR3 DNA reads as TGTGCCAGCAGCCGGGAGCGGGGCTCCTACAATGAGCAGTTCTTC.

The chain is built from TRBV27 and TRBJ1-5, with D maybe TRBD1 (5 bases). Germline CDR1 is MNHEY and CDR2 is SMNVEV (reference sequence). V was cut by 3 bases and J by 3 bases, with 9 bases left in between. The CDR3 runs to 14 residues. The CDR3 reads CASSFGGINQPQHF. The CDR3 region has the DNA TGTGCCAGCAGTTTTGGGGGGATCAATCAGCCCCAGCATTTT.

The chain joins TRBV2 to TRBJ2-1; 8 nucleotides agree with TRBD2. This CDR3 has 13 residues. CDR1 is SNHLY, CDR2 FYNNEI, per germline. The ends lost 6 bases at V and 9 bases at J; junction bases unmatched: 7. The DNA for the CDR3 is TGTGCCAGCAGGCGGACCGCGGGGGGTGAGCAGTTCTTC. Its protein product is CASRRTAGGEQFF.

The chain recombines TRBV5-1 with TRBJ2-3; D is tentatively TRBD1 or TRBD2 (5 bases each). The germline gives CDR1 SGHRS, CDR2 YFSETQ. V dropped 6 bases and J dropped 6 bases, with 26 bases sitting between them. The CDR3 contains 17 residues. This CDR3 reads CASTRAPGHGRWDTQYF. CDR3 sequence (DNA): TGCGCCAGCACCAGAGCCCCGGGGCACGGCCGGTGGGATACGCAGTATTTT.

This clone showed up just a few times. The chain recombines TRBV27 with TRBJ2-2; maybe TRBD1 (6 bases). The CDR3 consists of 14 residues. Trimming removed 8 bases from V and 1 base from J, with 11 bases in between. Per germline, CDR1 MNHEY and CDR2 SMNVEV (reference sequence). The CDR3 region is CASAKDRNTGELFF. CDR3 coding DNA: TGTGCCAGCGCAAAGGACAGGAACACCGGGGAGCTGTTTTTT.

The V and J genes are TRBV5-1 and TRBJ2-6; maybe TRBD2 (5 bases). Trimming pared 4 bases from V and 0 bases from J, leaving 20 bases between. The germline V gene encodes CDR1 SGHRS and CDR2 YFSETQ. This CDR3 region has 19 residues. The CDR3 reads CASSPPRATGSSGANVLTF. The CDR3 DNA follows: TGCGCCAGCAGCCCCCCCCGGGCGACGGGAAGCTCTGGGGCCAACGTCCTGACTTTC.

The chain is built from TRBV6-2 or TRBV6-3 and TRBJ2-1, with TRBD1 matching 8 bases. The CDR3 extends over 15 amino acids. With 0 bases clipped from V and 10 bases from J, the junction kept 8 bases outside the gene matches. Germline V gene data show CDR1 as MNHEY and CDR2 as SVGEGT. The CDR3: CASSYSTQGAREQFF. In nucleotides, the CDR3 is TGTGCCAGCAGTTACTCGACCCAGGGGGCGCGGGAGCAGTTCTTC.

The rearrangement uses TRBV14 and TRBJ2-7, with a possible D match to TRBD1 (6 bases). V was trimmed by 9 bases and J by 3 bases, leaving 15 bases between them. This CDR3 has 13 amino acids. Germline CDR1 reads SGHDN; CDR2 reads FVKESK. As DNA, the CDR3 is TGTGCCAGTAGTGGACAGCTCTTCTACGAGCAGTACTTC. It is translated as CASSGQLFYEQYF.

V gene TRBV7-2 combines with J gene TRBJ1-1, with D unresolved. The germline gives CDR1 SGHTA, CDR2 FQGNSA. Trimming took 1 base from V and 8 from J, leaving 5 bases between them. This CDR3 spans 11 amino acids. The CDR3 spells CASSLGIEAFF. CDR3 DNA sequence: TGTGCCAGCAGCTTAGGCATAGAAGCTTTCTTT.

The V call is TRBV19, the J call TRBJ1-2; the D gene is possibly TRBD1 (5 bases). Germline V CDR1 and CDR2: LNHDA, SQIVND (reference sequence). The CDR3 runs 17 residues. The V end was cut by 0 bases, the J end by 4 bases, with 18 bases between. The CDR3 bases are TGTGCCAGTAGTATAGATTGGTCTGGCAGGGCAAGCTATGGCTACACCTTC. Translating it yields CASSIDWSGRASYGYTF.

The V and J genes are TRBV2 and TRBJ2-5; tentatively, D is TRBD2 (6 bases). With 4 bases removed from V and 5 bases from J, the gap between germline ends came to 11 bases. This CDR3 has 13 amino acids. CDR1 and CDR2 (germline): SNHLY, FYNNEI. This chain's CDR3 is CASSVDYSETQYF. CDR3 DNA sequence: TGTGCCAGCAGTGTGGACTATTCCGAGACCCAGTACTTC.

This clone was recorded only once. At one end the junction does not follow the germline gene, possibly because of a read error. The rearrangement uses TRBV4-3 and TRBJ2-1, with TRBD2 matching over 7 bases. Per germline, CDR1 LGHNA and CDR2 YSLEER. The CDR3 contains 20 residues. DNA for the CDR3: TGCGCCAGCAGCCATCAACTGCCTATGCTAGCGGAGACTTCCTACAATGAGCGGTTCTTC. This gives the protein CASSHQLPMLAETSYNERFF.

The chain has TRBV5-1 and TRBJ2-7, with TRBD1 identical over 8 bases. CDR1 and CDR2 from the germline V gene are SGHRS and YFSETQ. The length of the CDR3 is 17 residues. The ends lost 4 bases at V and 2 bases at J; junction bases unmatched: 14. The CDR3: CASSEGGQDRVTYEQYF. The DNA for the CDR3 is TGCGCCAGCAGCGAGGGTGGCCAGGACAGGGTAACCTACGAGCAGTACTTC. The variable domain in full, with the rest retrieved from reference TRBV5-1 and TRBJ2-7, is KAGVTQTPRYLIKTRGQQVTLSCSPISGHRSVSWYQQTPGQGLQFLFEYFSETQRNKGNFPGRFSGRQFSNSRSEMNVSTLELGDSALYLCASSEGGQDRVTYEQYFGPGTRLTVT.

This sequence joins TRBV3-1 (or the pseudogene TRBV3-2) and TRBJ2-1, with a weak D call TRBD2 (6 bases). The germline gives CDR1 LGHDT, CDR2 YNNKEL (reference sequence). Trimming took 5 bases from V and 6 from J, leaving 17 bases between them. There are 15 residues in the CDR3. The CDR3 sequence is CASSLPGLPLNEQFF. For the CDR3, the DNA is TGTGCCAGCAGCTTACCGGGACTCCCCCTCAATGAGCAGTTCTTC.

V gene TRBV27 combines with J gene TRBJ1-2; the match to TRBD1 covers 7 bases. V dropped 2 bases and J dropped 7; count of bases not matched to a gene: 4. The CDR3 loop spans 13 amino acids. Germline V gives CDR1 MNHEY, CDR2 SMNVEV (reference sequence). The CDR3 DNA reads as TGTGCCAGCAGTTTAAGACAGGGTGGTGGCTACACCTTC. Translating it yields CASSLRQGGGYTF.

The rearrangement joins TRBV24-1 to TRBJ2-5, with D tentatively TRBD1 (7 bases). The CDR3 sequence is 13 residues long. Germline CDR1 is KGHDR and CDR2 is SFDVKD. Trimming took off 6 bases at V and 5 bases at J, with 12 bases between the two ends. The CDR3 bases are TGTGCCACCAGTTTGACAGGGAGGGAGACCCAGTACTTC. Its protein product is CATSLTGRETQYF.

For the CDR3, the DNA is TGTGCCAGCAGTCCGGGACTAGCGGAGCGGTACGAGCAGTACTTC. This codes for CASSPGLAERYEQYF. This chain uses TRBV27 with TRBJ2-7; 11 bases agree with TRBD2. The V segment lost 5 bases and the J segment 4 bases; nucleotides outside the gene matches: 7. The CDR3 covers 15 residues. Germline CDR1 is MNHEY and CDR2 is SMNVEV (reference sequence).

Here the CDR3 reads CASSNRDSEKLFF. CDR3 sequence (DNA): TGTGCCAGCAGCAACCGGGACAGTGAAAAACTGTTTTTT. The V and J genes are TRBV7-9 and TRBJ1-4; 7 bases agree with TRBD1. V was clipped by 5 bases and J by 7 bases; unmatched bases: 4. Germline CDR1 reads SEHNR; CDR2 reads FQNEAQ (reference sequence). The CDR3 length is 13 residues.